These 9 T cell receptor beta chains were sequenced from one sample in a study of T cells in Graves' hyperthyroidism and ophthalmopathy. TCR beta CDR3 regions were amplified from RNA transcripts. A first-round RT-PCR of the TCR CDR3 used the HTBI primer set. TCRdb re-called the multiplex PCR reads with MiXCR, one entry per CDR3 protein. The sample lists around 700,000 distinct CDR3 sequences, roughly a sixth occurring once. The sequenced sample was blood. These receptors were taken from a woman aged 50 to 65 with Graves' hyperthyroidism that later progressed to Graves' ophthalmopathy.

This clonotype was counted ten times or more. The V call is TRBV20-1, the J call TRBJ1-1; D is unresolved. V was clipped by 2 bases and J by 1 base, with 14 bases between them. The CDR3 totals 15 residues. The germline V gene has CDR1 DFQATT and CDR2 SNEGSKA (reference sequence). The CDR3 loop reads CSARSFQVTNTEAFF. In DNA, the CDR3 is TGCAGTGCTAGATCCTTCCAGGTTACGAACACTGAAGCTTTCTTT.

As for this clonotype: The CDR3 carries no conserved terminal phenylalanine or tryptophan, so it likely arises from a read error. The V and J genes are TRBV6-2 or TRBV6-3 and TRBJ1-2; 7 positions agree with TRBD1. The CDR3 sequence is 17 residues long. V shed 0 bases, J shed 4 bases, and the junction held 11 bases outside the gene matches. CDR1 is MNHEY and CDR2 is SVGEGT in the germline V gene. As DNA, the CDR3 is TGTGCCAGCAGTTACTCGGGTGTTACAGGGGACCCCTATGGCTACACCCTC. Translation gives CASSYSGVTGDPYGYTL.

The chain uses TRBV20-1 and TRBJ2-7, with 7 positions matching TRBD1. Per germline, CDR1 DFQATT and CDR2 SNEGSKA (reference sequence). Trimming at V came to 7 bases and at J to 9 bases, leaving 30 bases not matched to a gene. CDR3 length equals 18 residues. DNA for the CDR3: TGCAGTGTCGCGTTTGACAGGGTACAGCGCGGGCCGGCAGTGATGCAGTACTTC. Its translation is CSVAFDRVQRGPAVMQYF.

This chain connects TRBV7-9 to TRBJ2-3, with TRBD1 identical over 7 bases. The germline gives CDR1 SEHNR, CDR2 FQNEAQ (reference sequence). This CDR3 contains 16 residues. After removal of 7 bases from V and 3 bases from J, the junction contained 13 bases not matched to a gene. Here the CDR3 DNA reads TGTGCCAGCAACCTTGGACAGGTCGGGATTACAGATACGCAGTATTTT. This gives the protein CASNLGQVGITDTQYF.

This clonotype appeared many times. This sequence joins TRBV3-1 and TRBJ1-4; no firm D call. The V end lost 4 bases, the J end lost 7 bases, and 16 bases lay between the germline ends. CDR3 length: 15 amino acids. Looked up from germline, CDR1 is LGHDT and CDR2 is YNNKEL (reference sequence). CDR3 bases: TGTGCCAGCAGCCTGCGGGGAGCCGCAGGTGAAAAACTGTTTTTT. Residues: CASSLRGAAGEKLFF.

The chain carries TRBV11-2 and TRBJ2-2; 8 bases align to TRBD1. This CDR3 region has 17 residues. Germline lookup yields CDR1 SGHAT and CDR2 FQNNGV. The trim removed 4 bases at V and 5 bases at J, leaving 12 bases unmatched. CDR3 sequence reads: CASSSNRGLTATGELFF. CDR3 DNA sequence: TGTGCCAGCAGCTCCAACAGGGGGTTGACGGCGACCGGGGAGCTGTTTTTT.

A few counts support this clonotype. This chain joins TRBV2 and TRBJ2-3; a weak D match, TRBD1 (7 bases). Germline V gives CDR1 SNHLY, CDR2 FYNNEI. V lost 7 bases to trimming and J lost 3 bases, with 20 bases between them. The CDR3 contains 16 residues. As DNA, the CDR3 is TGTGCCAGCACCAGAGGAGGGGGCGCTTGGACAGATACGCAGTATTTT. Translation gives CASTRGGGAWTDTQYF.

At least ten counts were recorded for this clonotype. The CDR3 region is CASSEDPVQETQYF. The CDR3 nucleotides read TGTGCCAGCAGTGAGGACCCGGTACAGGAGACCCAGTACTTC. V and J are TRBV6-1 and TRBJ2-5; D ambiguous. CDR1 is MNHNS and CDR2 is SASEGT in the germline V gene. With 3 bases removed from V and 5 bases from J, the gap between germline ends came to 13 bases. The CDR3 extends over 14 amino acids.

Notes on this clonotype: A much larger clone sits a single nucleotide away, making a read error possible. The chain links TRBV5-1 to TRBJ2-1, with D unresolved. CDR1 is SGHRS and CDR2 is YFSETQ in the germline V gene. The CDR3 is 15 residues long. The CDR3 nucleotides read TGCGGCAGCAGCCCCTCGTCGGGTTCCTACAATGAGCAGTTCTTC. It yields the protein CGSSPSSGSYNEQFF.